The sequence of this T cell receptor beta chain was determined in a study of cytotoxic CD8 clonotypes in ibrutinib-treated CLL. Sequenced by immunoSEQ multiplex PCR; TCRdb stores in-frame clones only, minus some. The sample has around 310,000 clones; roughly 79% are singletons. This receptor was identified in a human donor with chronic lymphocytic leukemia. The sequences come from PBMCs, collected before ibrutinib treatment.

CDR3 sequence (DNA): TGTGCCAGCAGCGTAGTGGGACTCGTAGAAGAGACCCAGTACTTC. Residues: CASSVVGLVEETQYF. V and J are TRBV9 and TRBJ2-5; maybe TRBD2 (6 bases). The CDR3 runs 15 residues. V lost 0 bases to trimming and J lost 3 bases, with 12 bases between them. Germline loops: CDR1 SGDLS, CDR2 YYNGEE.